This TCR beta chain comes out of a study of shared clonotypes between healthy human individuals. The study, taken as a whole, reports: Clonotype sharing across donors was expected to vary with sequencing depth.

With ten immunoSEQ deep assay plates, unsorted PBMC DNA underwent sequencing. The assay was immunoSEQ multiplex PCR, and TCRdb's table has in-frame clones only and misses some. The repertoire holds 450,000 to 600,000 clones, with approximately 79% as singletons. The CDR3 has 15 amino acids. CDR1 is SGHNT, CDR2 YYREEE, per germline (reference sequence). V trimming: 3 bases; J trimming: 5 bases; junction bases outside the gene matches: 6. This clone is a singleton in its sample. Its target is unknown. Sequencing was performed on PBMCs. The rearrangement links TRBV5-4 to TRBJ2-7; TRBD1 matches 12 bases. The TCR originated in a woman in her thirties or forties in good health. Some clones in this sample may be carry-over from other donors' samples. DNA for the CDR3: TGTGCCAGCAGCTCCGGGACAGGGGGCTTCCACGAGCAGTACTTC. As protein: CASSSGTGGFHEQYF.